This T cell receptor (beta chain) was profiled in a study of blood T cells in healthy people across ages. In the case of this clonotype: Its matching antigen is unknown.

Study findings and constraints: It was held that diversity estimates obtained from one million T cells represented underestimates.

The authors ran a second PCR of roughly 6 to 11 cycles using a sample-barcoded 5' primer and a J-beta primer mix. Every molecule of cDNA carried a tag from a template-switch adaptor with 12 random nucleotides. MiXCR, applied by TCRdb to the 5' RACE reads, yields one record per CDR3 protein. Here the sample spans about 1.6 million distinct CDR3 sequences, almost 35% being singletons. Germline CDR1 DFQATT, CDR2 SNEGSKA (reference sequence). The CDR3 loop spans 19 amino acids. Unmatched junction bases numbered 16, after V lost 4 bases and J lost 7 bases. The sequenced sample consisted of blood. The TCR sequence derives from a woman in her 30s in good health. The chain joins TRBV20-1 to TRBJ2-1, with 16 bases aligning to TRBD2. The CDR3 loop is CSATGLAGGHVLPMNEQFF. CDR3 coding DNA: TGCAGTGCTACGGGACTAGCGGGGGGGCATGTTCTTCCCATGAATGAGCAGTTCTTC.